What follows are 17 T cell receptor beta chains derived from one specimen sequenced in a study of identical twins. TCRdb recomputed calls from the 5' RACE reads with MiXCR, one row per CDR3 protein. The table has about 890,000 distinct CDR3 sequences, 10% to 15% seen once; the top ten hold under 2%. The same sample was also studied in work on yellow fever vaccine responses in identical twins.

The sample was PBMCs. The receptors were sampled from a woman under 30 in good health.

The V and J genes are TRBV7-8 and TRBJ2-3, with 8 bases that match TRBD2. Trimming at V came to 4 bases and at J to 5 bases, leaving 11 bases not matched to a gene. CDR1 and CDR2 from the germline V gene are SGHVS and FQNEAQ. The CDR3 sequence is 16 residues long. The chain's CDR3 is CASSSAKREWVDTQYF. The CDR3, as DNA: TGTGCCAGCAGCTCCGCCAAGCGGGAGTGGGTAGATACGCAGTATTTT.

The chain is built from TRBV7-9 and TRBJ2-7; D remains unclear. Germline CDR1 SEHNR, CDR2 FQNEAQ (reference sequence). The CDR3 extends over 12 amino acids. The germline V and J ends were trimmed by 0 bases and 5 bases, with 5 bases remaining between them. CDR3 DNA: TGTGCCAGCAGCTTAGCCGCCCACGAGCAGTACGTC. This translates into CASSLAAHEQYV.

This clonotype was observed a few times. Relative to the germline gene, one junction end is altered; a read error may explain this. The rearrangement links TRBV29-1 to TRBJ1-1; D is perhaps TRBD1 (5 bases). The CDR3 runs 9 residues. Germline V CDR1 and CDR2: SQVTM, ANQGSEA. CDR3 bases: TGCAGAGCCCACCCCGGGACCCCCTTT. Amino acid sequence: CRAHPGTPF. The variable domain in full, completed from reference TRBV29-1 and TRBJ1-1, reads SAVISQKPSRDICQRGTSLTIQCQVDSQVTMMFWYRQQPGQSLTLIATANQGSEATYESGFVIDKFPISRPNLTFSTLTVSNMSPEDSSIYLCRAHPGTPFGQGTRLTVV.

The rearrangement joins TRBV11-2 to TRBJ2-5; the D gene is possibly TRBD1 (6 bases). Deletions cut 5 bases from V and 2 bases from J, with 15 bases between. Germline assignment: CDR1 SGHAT and CDR2 FQNNGV. The CDR3 consists of 15 residues. The CDR3 DNA follows: TGTGCCAGCAGCGAGGACAGTAGAACACAAGAGACCCAGTACTTC. Amino acids: CASSEDSRTQETQYF.

The V call is TRBV28, the J call TRBJ2-1; 12 bases align to TRBD2. The CDR3 totals 17 residues. Germline CDR1 and CDR2: MDHEN and SYDVKM. J gave up 1 base and V 4 bases, and 5 bases lay outside the gene matches. CDR3 residues: CASSSPTSGSSYNEQFF. Written as DNA, the CDR3 is TGTGCCAGCAGTTCCCCGACTAGCGGGAGTTCCTACAATGAGCAGTTCTTC.

This clonotype was counted a few times. The chain links TRBV13 to TRBJ2-2, with D perhaps assigned TRBD1 or TRBD2 (5 bases each). Deletions cut 5 bases from V and 6 bases from J, with 19 bases between. Germline lookup yields CDR1 PRHDT and CDR2 FYEKMQ (reference sequence). The CDR3 totals 16 residues. For the CDR3, the DNA is TGTGCCAGCAGCCCGCCAACGGGGCCAGGGCCCGGGGAGCTGTTTTTT. Protein: CASSPPTGPGPGELFF.

This chain connects TRBV14 to TRBJ2-3; 7 nucleotides align to TRBD2. The CDR3 sequence is 16 residues long. V dropped 3 bases and J dropped 1; count of bases not matched to a gene: 7. Germline V gene lookup returns CDR1 SGHDN and CDR2 FVKESK. CDR3 sequence: CASSHLSGYGTDTQYF. The CDR3 nucleotides are TGTGCCAGCAGCCACCTTAGCGGGTACGGCACAGATACGCAGTATTTT.

This clonotype was detected many times. The chain's CDR3 is CASTPGGGSKNIQYF. In nucleotides, the CDR3 is TGTGCCAGCACTCCCGGGGGGGGGTCCAAAAACATTCAGTACTTC. The chain combines TRBV12-3 or TRBV12-4 with TRBJ2-4; 8 positions match TRBD2. The junction had 7 bases not matched to a gene; V was cut back by 7 bases and J by 2 bases. This CDR3 region has 15 residues.

This chain joins TRBV2 and TRBJ2-7; no firm D call. Between the trimmed V and J ends, which lost 3 bases and 2 bases, there was a span of 8 bases. Germline CDR1 SNHLY, CDR2 FYNNEI. This CDR3 comprises 13 residues. The CDR3 is CASSEHRTYEQYV. The CDR3 bases are TGTGCCAGCAGTGAGCATAGAACCTACGAGCAGTACGTC.

This clonotype appeared a few times. The chain joins TRBV12-3 or TRBV12-4 to TRBJ1-5, with D hard to call. V lost 6 bases and J 4 bases, leaving 7 bases between the germline ends. The CDR3 is 12 amino acids. CDR3: CASRAVNQPQHF. Written as DNA, the CDR3 is TGTGCCAGCAGGGCGGTTAATCAGCCCCAGCATTTT.

Only a few counts were recorded for this clonotype. The chain has TRBV5-5 and TRBJ2-7; 9 bases map to TRBD2. Germline CDR1 SGHKS, CDR2 YYEKEE (reference sequence). The CDR3 has 15 residues. V was pared by 2 bases and J by 2 bases, with 5 bases of the junction left unmatched. CDR3 bases: TGTGCCAGCAGCTTTCGACTAGCGGAACCCTACGAGCAGTACTTC. Translated: CASSFRLAEPYEQYF.

With respect to this clonotype: One junction end does not reproduce the germline sequence, and a read error may be involved. The CDR3 here is CASSLGPADYNEQFF. CDR3 DNA sequence: TGTGCCAGCAGTTTAGGGCCGGCAGACTACAATGAGCAGTTCTTC. This chain links TRBV11-2 with TRBJ2-1, with D unclear. CDR3 length: 15 amino acids. Germline CDR1 reads SGHAT; CDR2 reads FQNNGV.

This clonotype turned up a few times. The V gene is TRBV18, the J gene TRBJ2-1; 12 positions agree with TRBD2. Germline V lookup: CDR1 KGHSH, CDR2 LQKENI. This CDR3 has 18 residues. J was trimmed by 1 base and V by 3 bases; bases with no gene match: 7. CDR3 sequence: CASSPSSGRAESYNEQFF. As DNA, the CDR3 is TGTGCCAGCTCACCGTCTAGCGGGAGGGCCGAATCCTACAATGAGCAGTTCTTC.

The chain has TRBV6-1 and TRBJ2-7; D gene uncertain. The germline V gene encodes CDR1 MNHNS and CDR2 SASEGT. V was pared by 7 bases and J by 0 bases, with 13 bases between. The CDR3 contains 14 residues. Here the CDR3 reads CASTQRQDSYEQYV. As DNA, the CDR3 is TGTGCCAGCACTCAAAGGCAAGACTCCTACGAGCAGTACGTC.

This clonotype was seen a few times. V usage is TRBV25-1 and J usage is TRBJ2-6; D unresolved. This CDR3 has 18 residues. Germline CDR1 and CDR2: MGHDK and SYGVNS. V lost 1 base and J 0 bases, leaving 13 bases between the germline ends. CDR3 amino acids: CASSESEKHISGANVLTF. In DNA, the CDR3 is TGTGCCAGCAGTGAATCTGAGAAGCACATCTCTGGGGCCAACGTCCTGACTTTC. Filled out from reference TRBV25-1 and TRBJ2-6, the complete variable domain reads EADIYQTPRYLVIGTGKKITLECSQTMGHDKMYWYQQDPGMELHLIHYSYGVNSTEKGDLSSESTVSRIRTEHFPLTLESARPSHTSQYLCASSESEKHISGANVLTFGAGSRLTVL.

This clonotype was picked up a small number of times. V usage is TRBV3-1 and J usage is TRBJ2-3, with D maybe TRBD2 (6 bases). The CDR3 is 16 residues long. CDR1 is LGHDT, CDR2 YNNKEL, per germline (reference sequence). Trimming removed 1 base from V and 6 bases from J, with 17 bases in between. CDR3 protein: CASSQGFTSLSDTQYF. The CDR3 nucleotides read TGTGCCAGCAGCCAAGGGTTCACTAGCCTCTCGGATACGCAGTATTTT.

The chain is built from TRBV27 and TRBJ1-1, with D tentatively TRBD1 (5 bases). V gave up 7 bases and J gave up 0 bases, with 15 bases separating them. Germline values: CDR1 MNHEY, CDR2 SMNVEV (reference sequence). This CDR3 is built from 15 residues. CDR3 nucleotides: TGTGCCAGCACCCCGGGGGGAACGCTGAACACTGAAGCTTTCTTT. Protein product: CASTPGGTLNTEAFF.